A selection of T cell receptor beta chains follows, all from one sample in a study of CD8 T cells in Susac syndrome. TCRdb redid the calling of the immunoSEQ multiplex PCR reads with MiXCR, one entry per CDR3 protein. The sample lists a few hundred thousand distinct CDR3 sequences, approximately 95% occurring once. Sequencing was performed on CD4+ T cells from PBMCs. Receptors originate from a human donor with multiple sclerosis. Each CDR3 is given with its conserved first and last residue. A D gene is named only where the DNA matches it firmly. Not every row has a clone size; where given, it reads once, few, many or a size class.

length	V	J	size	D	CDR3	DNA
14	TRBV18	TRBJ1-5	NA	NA	CASSPRVSEQPQHF	TGTGCCAGCTCACCACGAGTCTCGGAGCAGCCCCAGCATTTT
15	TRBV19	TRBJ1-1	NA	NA	CASSPGPRVNTEAFF	TGTGCCAGTAGTCCAGGACCTCGAGTGAACACTGAAGCTTTCTTT
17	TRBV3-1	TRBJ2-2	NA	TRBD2	CASSQTSGRVNTGELFF	TGTGCCAGCAGCCAAACTAGCGGGAGGGTGAACACCGGGGAGCTGTTTTTT
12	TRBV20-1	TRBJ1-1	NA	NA	CSAQRGATEAFF	TGCAGTGCCCAGAGGGGGGCCACTGAAGCTTTCTTT
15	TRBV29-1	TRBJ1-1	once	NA	CSATSGDIRGTEAFF	TGCAGCGCCACGAGTGGGGACATCCGCGGCACTGAAGCTTTCTTT
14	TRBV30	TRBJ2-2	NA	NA	CAWRALTNTGELFF	TGTGCCTGGCGGGCGCTCACGAACACCGGGGAGCTGTTTTTT
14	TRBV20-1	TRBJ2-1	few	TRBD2	CSARTSGSYNEQFF	TGCAGTGCTAGGACTAGCGGCTCCTACAATGAGCAGTTCTTC
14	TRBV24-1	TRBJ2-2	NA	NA	CATSDSRNTGELFF	TGTGCCACCAGTGATTCTAGGAACACCGGGGAGCTGTTTTTT
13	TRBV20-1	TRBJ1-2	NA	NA	CSLLEPGGNGYTF	TGCAGTCTCCTCGAACCGGGGGGAAATGGCTACACCTTC
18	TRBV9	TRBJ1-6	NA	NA	CASSVTSLGASYNSPLHF	TGTGCCAGCAGCGTAACGTCCCTGGGGGCGTCCTATAATTCACCCCTCCACTTT
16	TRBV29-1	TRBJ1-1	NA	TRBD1	CSVESPTGTGNTEAFF	TGCAGCGTTGAAAGCCCTACCGGGACAGGTAACACTGAAGCTTTCTTT
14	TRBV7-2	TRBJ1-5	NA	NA	CASSLAGEGQPQHF	TGTGCCAGCAGCTTAGCTGGGGAGGGTCAGCCCCAGCATTTT
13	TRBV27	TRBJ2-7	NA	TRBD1	CASSLRQGHEQYF	TGTGCCAGCAGTTTACGACAGGGCCACGAGCAGTACTTC
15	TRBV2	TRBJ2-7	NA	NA	CASNLSGAQAYEQYF	TGTGCCAGCAACCTTAGTGGGGCTCAGGCCTACGAGCAGTACTTC
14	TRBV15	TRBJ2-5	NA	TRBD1	CATSRGDREETQYF	TGTGCCACCAGCAGAGGGGACAGGGAAGAGACCCAGTACTTC
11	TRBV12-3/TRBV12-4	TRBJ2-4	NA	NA	CASSLGDIQYF	TGTGCCAGCAGTCTCGGGGACATTCAGTACTTC
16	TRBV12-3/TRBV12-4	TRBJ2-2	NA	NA	CASSLTGGAGTGELFF	TGTGCCAGCAGTTTAACGGGCGGCGCGGGCACCGGGGAGCTGTTTTTT
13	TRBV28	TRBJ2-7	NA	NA	CASSQDQPPRQYF	TGTGCCAGCAGCCAGGACCAACCCCCGAGGCAGTACTTC
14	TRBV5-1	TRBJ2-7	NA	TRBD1	CASSGTGLSYEQYF	TGCGCCAGCAGCGGGACAGGGCTATCCTACGAGCAGTACTTC
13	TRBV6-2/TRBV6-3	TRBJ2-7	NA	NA	CATTSGSPYEQYF	TGTGCCACCACAAGCGGGTCCCCCTACGAGCAGTACTTC
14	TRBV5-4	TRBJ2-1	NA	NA	CASRREGAAGEQFF	TGTGCCAGCAGAAGAGAAGGGGCCGCCGGTGAGCAGTTCTTC
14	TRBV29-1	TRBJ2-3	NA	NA	CSVWGPYRQDTQYF	TGCAGCGTCTGGGGACCCTACCGTCAAGATACGCAGTATTTT
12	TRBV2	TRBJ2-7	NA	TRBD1	CASTRQGAEQYF	TGTGCCAGCACCAGACAGGGTGCCGAGCAGTACTTC